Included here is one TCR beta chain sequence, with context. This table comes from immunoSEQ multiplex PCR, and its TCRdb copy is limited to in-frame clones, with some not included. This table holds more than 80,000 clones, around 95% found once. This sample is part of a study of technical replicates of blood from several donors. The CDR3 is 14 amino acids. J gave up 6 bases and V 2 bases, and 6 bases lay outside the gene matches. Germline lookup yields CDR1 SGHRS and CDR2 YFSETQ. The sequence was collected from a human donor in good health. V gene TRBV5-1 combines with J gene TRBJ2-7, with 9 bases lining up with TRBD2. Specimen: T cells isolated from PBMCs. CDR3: CASSFASGNFEQYF. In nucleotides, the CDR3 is TGCGCCAGCAGCTTCGCTAGCGGGAATTTCGAGCAGTACTTC.